This T cell receptor beta chain was profiled in a study of blood T cells in healthy people across ages. Across the whole study: About one barcoded TCR beta cDNA was captured per two T cells.

Findings of the study overall: Not knowing donor CMV status may have confounded expanded clonotype changes. Getting older went along with TCR beta diversity per million T cells dropping roughly linearly.

For the second PCR, which ran for about 6 to 11 cycles, a sample-barcoded 5' primer and a J-beta primer mix were used. TCRdb reprocessed the 5' RACE reads via MiXCR and lists one record per CDR3 protein. The profile shows 600,000 or so distinct CDR3 sequences, 20% to 25% of them singletons. In this sample, this clonotype turned up a few times. Its cognate antigen is unknown. Losses at the gene ends were 6 bases for V and 1 base for J; bases not matched to a gene: 4. The CDR3 extends over 14 amino acids. V and J are TRBV12-3 or TRBV12-4 and TRBJ1-2; 8 bases are shared with TRBD1. This clonotype was obtained from a man between 65 and 80 years old in good health. The specimen sequenced was blood. The CDR3 loop is CASSGQGSNYGYTF. The CDR3 region has the DNA TGTGCCAGCAGCGGACAGGGAAGTAACTATGGCTACACCTTC.